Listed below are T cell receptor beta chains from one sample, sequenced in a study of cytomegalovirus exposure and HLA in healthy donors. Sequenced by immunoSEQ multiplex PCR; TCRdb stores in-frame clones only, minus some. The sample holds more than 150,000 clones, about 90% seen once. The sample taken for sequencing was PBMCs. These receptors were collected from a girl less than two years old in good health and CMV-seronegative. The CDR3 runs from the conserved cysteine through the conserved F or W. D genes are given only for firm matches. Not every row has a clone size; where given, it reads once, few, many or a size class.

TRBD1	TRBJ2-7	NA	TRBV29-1	CSVVWQGVAYEQYF	TGCAGCGTTGTATGGCAGGGGGTTGCCTACGAGCAGTACTTC
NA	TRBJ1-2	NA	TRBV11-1	CASSLRGNYGYTF	TGTGCCAGCAGCTTACGGGGAAACTATGGCTACACCTTC
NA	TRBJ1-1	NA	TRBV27	CASSFGQGKQAFF	TGTGCCAGCAGTTTTGGGCAGGGGAAACAAGCTTTCTTT
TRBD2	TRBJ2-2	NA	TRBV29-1	CSVRYMTSGGELFF	TGCAGCGTACGATATATGACTAGCGGCGGGGAGCTGTTTTTT
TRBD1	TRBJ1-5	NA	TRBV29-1	CSVIKGQGRSFSNQPQHF	TGCAGCGTTATAAAGGGACAGGGTAGGAGTTTTAGCAATCAGCCCCAGCATTTT
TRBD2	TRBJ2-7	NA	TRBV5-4	CASSLLAGGLYEQYF	TGTGCCAGCAGCTTGCTAGCGGGGGGTTTGTACGAGCAGTACTTC
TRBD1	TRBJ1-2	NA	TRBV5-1	CASSKGSYRGQNYGYTF	TGCGCCAGCAGCAAGGGCTCCTACAGGGGACAAAACTATGGCTACACCTTC
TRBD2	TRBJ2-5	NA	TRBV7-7	CASSLLSGGQETQYF	TGTGCTAGCAGCCTCCTCAGCGGGGGGCAAGAGACCCAGTACTTC
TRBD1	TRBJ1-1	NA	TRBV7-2	CASSLRPGTGTTEAFF	TGTGCCAGCAGCCTACGACCTGGGACAGGGACCACTGAAGCTTTCTTT
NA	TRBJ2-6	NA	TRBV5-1	CASLPGASSGANVLTF	TGCGCCAGCTTGCCAGGGGCGAGCTCTGGGGCCAACGTCCTGACTTTC
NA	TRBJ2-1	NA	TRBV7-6	CASSLAVSDYPPYNEQFF	TGTGCCAGCAGCTTAGCAGTTAGCGATTACCCACCCTACAATGAGCAGTTCTTC
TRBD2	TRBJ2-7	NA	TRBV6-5	CASVAGGRGEQYF	TGTGCCAGCGTAGCGGGGGGGCGGGGCGAGCAGTACTTC
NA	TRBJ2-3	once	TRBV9	CASSVRGGLSTDTQYF	TGTGCCAGCAGCGTAAGGGGGGGGTTATCTACAGATACGCAGTATTTT
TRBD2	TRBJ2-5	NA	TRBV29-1	CSVVPGLAGVETQYF	TGCAGCGTGGTCCCGGGACTAGCGGGGGTAGAGACCCAGTACTTC
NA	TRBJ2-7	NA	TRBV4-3	CASSQEIRRGWDEQYF	TGCGCCAGCAGCCAAGAGATTAGGAGGGGCTGGGACGAGCAGTACTTC
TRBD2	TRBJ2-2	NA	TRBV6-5	CASKGLAAQGGELFF	TGTGCCAGCAAAGGTCTAGCGGCCCAGGGCGGGGAGCTGTTTTTT
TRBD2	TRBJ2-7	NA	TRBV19	CASSTLSGVAGGPGNEQYF	TGTGCCAGTAGTACCCTTTCGGGGGTAGCGGGAGGGCCCGGTAACGAGCAGTACTTC
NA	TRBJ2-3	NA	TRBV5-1	CAGRRDSTDTQYF	TGCGCCGGTCGACGGGATAGCACAGATACGCAGTATTTT
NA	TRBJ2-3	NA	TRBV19	CASTSGGSVDTQYF	TGTGCCAGTACGAGTGGGGGGAGTGTAGATACGCAGTATTTT
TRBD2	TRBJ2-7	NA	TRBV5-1	CASSRSSGSGNEQYF	TGCGCCAGCAGCAGATCTAGCGGGAGTGGGAACGAGCAGTACTTC
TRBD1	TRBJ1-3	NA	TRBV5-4	CASSPRGTGNTIYF	TGTGCCAGCAGCCCCAGGGGGACTGGAAACACCATATATTTT
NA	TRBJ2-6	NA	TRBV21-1	CASSIARSGANVLTF	TGTGCCAGCAGCATTGCGCGCTCTGGGGCCAACGTCCTGACTTTC
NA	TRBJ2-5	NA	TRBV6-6	CASSYFTGVSEETQYF	TGTGCCAGCAGTTACTTTACTGGTGTCTCGGAAGAGACCCAGTACTTC
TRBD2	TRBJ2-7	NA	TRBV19	CASSSAGGRTYEQYF	TGTGCCAGTAGTTCGGCGGGGGGGAGAACCTACGAGCAGTACTTC
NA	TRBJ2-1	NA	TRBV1	CTSSQGRLDPMIKQFF	TGCACCAGCAGCCAGGGGAGACTGGACCCAATGATCAAGCAGTTCTTC
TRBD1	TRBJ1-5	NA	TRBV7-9	CSSSLRDRENQPQHF	TGTTCCAGCAGCCTCCGGGACAGGGAGAATCAGCCCCAGCATTTT
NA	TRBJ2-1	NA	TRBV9	CASSDGTYNEQFF	TGTGCCAGCAGCGACGGGACCTACAATGAGCAGTTCTTC